This T cell receptor beta chain was documented in a study of blood T cells in healthy people across ages. This clonotype occurred many times. Trimming cost V 2 bases and J 3 bases, with 9 bases left between them. This CDR3 is built from 13 residues. CDR1 is SQVTM, CDR2 ANQGSEA, per germline. Primed by a sample-barcoded 5' primer and a J-beta primer mix, a second PCR proceeded for about 6 to 11 cycles. TCRdb ran MiXCR on the 5' RACE reads and lists one entry per CDR3 protein. This sample yields about 640,000 distinct CDR3 sequences, of which about 53% are seen a single time; more than 35% belongs to the top ten.

The sequencing input was blood. J is TRBJ2-3 and V is TRBV29-1; no clear D gene. This sequence originates from a man aged 60 to 69 in good health. The CDR3 DNA follows: TGCAGCGTTGAACTATTGGGGACAGATACGCAGTATTTT. This translates into CSVELLGTDTQYF.